Listed below are T cell receptor beta chains from one sample, sequenced in a study of cytomegalovirus exposure and HLA in healthy donors. The data were produced by immunoSEQ multiplex PCR, yet TCRdb's version contains in-frame clones alone and is incomplete. Of about 74,000 clones in the sample, approximately 94% were seen once. The sample taken for sequencing was PBMCs. The receptors derive from a woman aged 18-29 years in good health and CMV-seropositive. Each CDR3 is given with its conserved first and last residue. The D gene is left open where the match is weak. A clone size is listed for some rows: how often the clone was seen (once, few, many), or a class if it is expanded.

CDR3 DNA	CDR3 protein	V gene	D gene	J gene	clone size
TGTGCCAGCAGTGGGGGACTAGCGGGAGTCTCATCTCTGCATTACGAGCAGTACTTC	CASSGGLAGVSSLHYEQYF	TRBV6-1	TRBD2	TRBJ2-7	.
TGTGCCAGCAGTCCGAACCCCCTACTAGCGGGATCCTACGAGCAGTACTTC	CASSPNPLLAGSYEQYF	TRBV27	TRBD2	TRBJ2-7	.
TGTGCCAGCAGCCCTCGTACTAGCGGGAGGGCCTCAGTCTTCTCCTACGAGCAGTACTTC	CASSPRTSGRASVFSYEQYF	TRBV7-8	TRBD2	TRBJ2-7	.
TGTGCCAGCAGCCAAGTTTTGAACGGGGTCCCTGAAGCTTTCTTT	CASSQVLNGVPEAFF	TRBV14	.	TRBJ1-1	.
TGCGCCAGCAGCAGGGACAGTTTTGGGACTGAAGCTTTCTTT	CASSRDSFGTEAFF	TRBV5-1	TRBD1	TRBJ1-1	.
TGTGCCTGGAGTCCCCCGGGACAGGGATCAGATACGCAGTATTTT	CAWSPPGQGSDTQYF	TRBV30	TRBD1	TRBJ2-3	.
TGTGCCAGCAGCTTAGGGGCGGGACAGAGAAACGAAAAACTGTTTTTT	CASSLGAGQRNEKLFF	TRBV7-9	TRBD1	TRBJ1-4	.
TGTGCCAGCAGTGAAACTAGCTGGGAGACCCAGTACTTC	CASSETSWETQYF	TRBV6-1	.	TRBJ2-5	.
TGTGCCAGCAGCTCCCGCGGAGGGCTAGCGGGAGGAAATGAGCAGTTCTTC	CASSSRGGLAGGNEQFF	TRBV7-9	TRBD2	TRBJ2-1	once
TGTGCCAGCAGCCATAGACAGGGTGTATTGGAAAAACTGTTTTTT	CASSHRQGVLEKLFF	TRBV11-3	TRBD1	TRBJ1-4	.
TGTGCCAGCAGCTTAGATTCCTGGCATTCAGAGACCCAGTACTTC	CASSLDSWHSETQYF	TRBV7-9	.	TRBJ2-5	.
TGTGCCAGCAGTTACGGGACAGGGATCTCCTACGAGCAGTACTTC	CASSYGTGISYEQYF	TRBV6-5	TRBD1	TRBJ2-7	once
TGTGCCAGTAGTGTTCAACAGGGGTTCGGAAAGACCCAGTACTTC	CASSVQQGFGKTQYF	TRBV19	TRBD1	TRBJ2-5	.
TGTGCCAGCAGCCAGGGACTAGCGGGGGGGCCAGAGACCCAGTACTTC	CASSQGLAGGPETQYF	TRBV5-8	TRBD2	TRBJ2-5	.
TGTGCCAGTAGTAGACAGGGAGAGGCTGAAGCTTTCTTT	CASSRQGEAEAFF	TRBV19	TRBD1	TRBJ1-1	.
TGTGCCAGCAGTTTCTCACAGGGGGGGGAGAACTATGGCTACACCTTC	CASSFSQGGENYGYTF	TRBV28	TRBD1	TRBJ1-2	.
TGTGCCAGCAGACTTGACAGGTCGGACGGCTACACCTTC	CASRLDRSDGYTF	TRBV6-6	.	TRBJ1-2	.
TGTGCCATCAGGAACGACAGGGACCGCTTCGGTCCCGGGGAGCTGTTTTTT	CAIRNDRDRFGPGELFF	TRBV10-3	TRBD1	TRBJ2-2	.
TGTGCCAGTAGCACCGGCCTGCAGGGTACGAACACTGAAGCTTTCTTT	CASSTGLQGTNTEAFF	TRBV19	.	TRBJ1-1	.
TGCGCCAGCAGCCAAGTGGTCTGGCGGGGGATCTTCTACGAGCAGTACTTC	CASSQVVWRGIFYEQYF	TRBV4-3	TRBD2	TRBJ2-7	.
TGTGCCAGCAGCGGAGGGGGCGGTTACGAGCAGTACTTC	CASSGGGGYEQYF	TRBV9	TRBD1	TRBJ2-7	once
TGTGCCAGCAGCGGCGGACAGGGGGACGATTCTAACTATGGCTACACCTTC	CASSGGQGDDSNYGYTF	TRBV7-6	TRBD1	TRBJ1-2	.
TGTGCCAGCAGTTACCCACCGGGGGAAAAACTGTTTTTT	CASSYPPGEKLFF	TRBV6-5	.	TRBJ1-4	.
TGCGCCAGCAGCCAAACAACAGGGAACAATCAGCCCCAGCATTTT	CASSQTTGNNQPQHF	TRBV4-3	.	TRBJ1-5	.
TGTGCCAGCAGCCAAGATACCCCCACAGGGGGTAGAAACACCATATATTTT	CASSQDTPTGGRNTIYF	TRBV4-2	TRBD1	TRBJ1-3	once
TGTGCCAGCAGCCCCTCCTTAGCGGGGGAGCAGTACTTC	CASSPSLAGEQYF	TRBV7-6	TRBD2	TRBJ2-7	.
TGTGCCAGCAGCCAAGGACAAGGCTATGGCTACACCTTC	CASSQGQGYGYTF	TRBV6-5	.	TRBJ1-2	.
TGTGCCTGGAGGTCTCGAACAGGGGCTGAAGCTTTCTTT	CAWRSRTGAEAFF	TRBV30	TRBD1	TRBJ1-1	once
TGTGCCAGCAGCTTAGCGGCACAGCGGCAAAAACTGTTTTTT	CASSLAAQRQKLFF	TRBV7-2	.	TRBJ1-4	.
TGTGCCAGCAGCTTCGGGACAGGGGAAGCTTTCTTT	CASSFGTGEAFF	TRBV5-4	TRBD1	TRBJ1-1	.
TGTGCCAGCAGTTTAGCCCCAGGGAATGGCTACACCTTC	CASSLAPGNGYTF	TRBV27	.	TRBJ1-2	.
TGCGCCAGCAGCCAGCTCAGCAGGGGCTATGGCTACACCTTC	CASSQLSRGYGYTF	TRBV4-1	.	TRBJ1-2	few
TGTGCCAGCAGTGACGGGCCGTACAATGAGCAGTTCTTC	CASSDGPYNEQFF	TRBV6-4	.	TRBJ2-1	.
TGTGCCTCATCCCCGACAGGGGGAAGGAGCGAGCAGTACTTC	CASSPTGGRSEQYF	TRBV30	TRBD1	TRBJ2-7	.
TGTGCCAGCAGCCTAGAAGGGGTAGGGGCTGAAGCTTTCTTT	CASSLEGVGAEAFF	TRBV2	.	TRBJ1-1	.
TGTGCCTGGAGTTTCGGTCACTACGAGCAGTACTTC	CAWSFGHYEQYF	TRBV30	.	TRBJ2-7	.
TGTGCCAGCACCTGGACAGGGGACAATTCACCCCTCCACTTT	CASTWTGDNSPLHF	TRBV6-6	TRBD1	TRBJ1-6	.
TGTGCCAGCAGCTTAGGACAGGGGGCCTCCTACGAGCAGTACTTC	CASSLGQGASYEQYF	TRBV11-2	TRBD1	TRBJ2-7	.
TGTGCCAGCAGTGATTGGGGGACTAGCGGCTACAATGAGCAGTTCTTC	CASSDWGTSGYNEQFF	TRBV2	TRBD2	TRBJ2-1	.
TGTGCCAGCAGCTTATCCGGGACAGACAATCAGCCCCAGCATTTT	CASSLSGTDNQPQHF	TRBV6-5	TRBD1	TRBJ1-5	.
TGTGCCAGCACCCCCGGACAGGGTACGGGCTACACCTTC	CASTPGQGTGYTF	TRBV25-1	TRBD1	TRBJ1-2	once
TGTGCCTGGAGTATGGACAGGGGGCTTGGAAACACCATATATTTT	CAWSMDRGLGNTIYF	TRBV30	TRBD1	TRBJ1-3	.
TGTGCCAGCAGCAACGGACAGGGCTTCTCTGGGGCCAACGTCCTGACTTTC	CASSNGQGFSGANVLTF	TRBV11-2	TRBD1	TRBJ2-6	.
TGTGCCAGCAGTCCCTTTCCGGACAGGGCGGGCGAGCAGTACTTC	CASSPFPDRAGEQYF	TRBV6-5	TRBD1	TRBJ2-7	few
TGTGCCAGCAGTTTGAGTGTCGGGGAGCTGTTTTTT	CASSLSVGELFF	TRBV28	.	TRBJ2-2	.
TGTGCCAGCAGCCACTCTAGCGGGGTATACGAGCAGTACTTC	CASSHSSGVYEQYF	TRBV4-2	TRBD2	TRBJ2-7	.
TGTGCCATCAGTGGAACGGGGGGTTATGGCTACACCTTC	CAISGTGGYGYTF	TRBV10-3	.	TRBJ1-2	.
TGTGCCAGTAGTTCCCAGGGTAATGCTGAAGCTTTCTTT	CASSSQGNAEAFF	TRBV19	.	TRBJ1-1	.
TGTGCCAGCAGCTTTGTTTGGGGGGGAGGTAATGAGCAGTTCTTC	CASSFVWGGGNEQFF	TRBV7-8	TRBD2	TRBJ2-1	few
TGTGCCATCAGTGGAACCGGGACTAGCGGGAGGTCAAGCAATGAGCAGTTCTTC	CAISGTGTSGRSSNEQFF	TRBV10-3	TRBD2	TRBJ2-1	.
TGTGCCAGTAGTATCGTGGGAGCGCTTACTAGCACAGATACGCAGTATTTT	CASSIVGALTSTDTQYF	TRBV19	.	TRBJ2-3	.
TGTGCCAGCAGTCGCTCACTTGGTCTTGTTGGGCAGTTCTTC	CASSRSLGLVGQFF	TRBV27	.	TRBJ2-1	.
TGCGCCAGCAGCCTCAGAATAGCGGGGGGGAACACCGGGGAGCTGTTTTTT	CASSLRIAGGNTGELFF	TRBV4-3	TRBD2	TRBJ2-2	.
TGTGCCAGCAAAATAAAGCAGGGGGGTGGCTACACCTTC	CASKIKQGGGYTF	TRBV6-6	TRBD1	TRBJ1-2	.
TGTGCCAGCAGCGCCGAGGGGGCGGGTGGCAATCAGCCCCAGCATTTT	CASSAEGAGGNQPQHF	TRBV9	TRBD1	TRBJ1-5	.
TGTGCCAGTAGTACCGGGACACAAGAGACCCAGTACTTC	CASSTGTQETQYF	TRBV19	.	TRBJ2-5	.
TGTGCCAGCAGCGTCCTAGCGGGGGCCTACGAGCAGTACTTC	CASSVLAGAYEQYF	TRBV9	TRBD2	TRBJ2-7	.
TGCAGCGTTGACCCTAGCGGGGGGGATTTCAACGAGCAGTACTTC	CSVDPSGGDFNEQYF	TRBV29-1	TRBD2	TRBJ2-7	once